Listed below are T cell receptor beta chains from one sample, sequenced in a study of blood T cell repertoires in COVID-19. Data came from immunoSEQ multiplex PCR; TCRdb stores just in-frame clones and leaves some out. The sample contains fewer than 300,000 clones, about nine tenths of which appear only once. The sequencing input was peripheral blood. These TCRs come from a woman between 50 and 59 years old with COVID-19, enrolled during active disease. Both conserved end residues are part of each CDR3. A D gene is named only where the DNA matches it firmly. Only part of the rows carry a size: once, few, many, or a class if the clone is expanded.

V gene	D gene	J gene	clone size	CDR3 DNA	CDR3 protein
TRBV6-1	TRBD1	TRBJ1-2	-	TGTGCCAGCAGTGAAGAGGGGACAGGGACTCCCTATGGCTACACCTTC	CASSEEGTGTPYGYTF
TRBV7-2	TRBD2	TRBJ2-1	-	TGTGCCAGCAGCCGTAGGGCGGGAGGGCCGGGTGAGCAGTTCTTC	CASSRRAGGPGEQFF
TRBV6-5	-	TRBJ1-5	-	TGTGCCAGCAAGGGGATAAATAGCAATCAGCCCCAGCATTTT	CASKGINSNQPQHF
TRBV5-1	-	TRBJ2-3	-	TGCGCCAGCAGTCATATAGAGAGGCCGACAGGCACAGATACGCAGTATTTT	CASSHIERPTGTDTQYF
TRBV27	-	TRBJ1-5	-	TGTGCCAGCAGTCCCGACCAGTTCGGGAATCAGCCCCAGCATTTT	CASSPDQFGNQPQHF
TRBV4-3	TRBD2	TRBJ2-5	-	TGCGCCAGCAGCCAAGAGGTAGGAGCGGGGGCTGCGGAGACCCAGTACTTC	CASSQEVGAGAAETQYF
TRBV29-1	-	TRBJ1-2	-	TGCAGCGCCATCCACGGACAGTCGGGGAGTGGCTACACCTTC	CSAIHGQSGSGYTF
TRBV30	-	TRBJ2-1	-	TGTGCCTGGAGGGACGACAGGAGGATATACAATGAGCAGTTCTTC	CAWRDDRRIYNEQFF
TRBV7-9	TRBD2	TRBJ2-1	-	TGTGCCAGCAGCTTCTCGTGGGGGACTAGCGGGAGTCAGCATGAGCAGTTCTTC	CASSFSWGTSGSQHEQFF
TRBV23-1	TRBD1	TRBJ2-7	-	TGCGCCAGCAGTCAATCGAATGCACCGGGACAGGGGGGCTATTACGAGCAGTACTTC	CASSQSNAPGQGGYYEQYF
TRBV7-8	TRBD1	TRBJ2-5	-	TGTGCCAGCAGCTACAGACAGGGGCGAGAGACCCAGTACTTC	CASSYRQGRETQYF
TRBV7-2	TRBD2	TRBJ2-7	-	TGTGCCAGCAGCTTGGATAGCGGGAGTAACGAGCAGTACTTC	CASSLDSGSNEQYF
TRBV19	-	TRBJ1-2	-	TGTGCCAGTTCAGTTCCGGGGAGCTATGGCTACACCTTC	CASSVPGSYGYTF
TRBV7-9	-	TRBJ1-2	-	TGTGCCAGCAGCTTAGATCAGAAACAGGGAAATGGCTACACCTTC	CASSLDQKQGNGYTF
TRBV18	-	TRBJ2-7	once	TGTGCCAGCTCACCACGCCTACAGCAACAATCCTACGAGCAGTACTTC	CASSPRLQQQSYEQYF
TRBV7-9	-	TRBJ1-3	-	TGTGCCAGCAGCTTAGTAGCGGACACCATATATTTT	CASSLVADTIYF
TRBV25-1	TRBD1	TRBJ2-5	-	TGTGCCAGCAGTGCGTCCCGGGACAGGGTTGTGGGAGAGACCCAGTACTTC	CASSASRDRVVGETQYF
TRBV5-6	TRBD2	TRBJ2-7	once	TGTGCCAGCAGCACTAGCGGGGGACTCTACGAGCAGTACTTC	CASSTSGGLYEQYF
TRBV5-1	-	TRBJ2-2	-	TGCGCCAGCAGCTTGATGTCTAGCCCACGCACCGGGGAGCTGTTTTTT	CASSLMSSPRTGELFF
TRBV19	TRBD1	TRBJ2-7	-	TGTGCCAGTAGGGGGACAGCGGTTTACGAGCAGTACTTC	CASRGTAVYEQYF
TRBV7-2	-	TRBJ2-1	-	TGTGCCAGCAGCTTTAGTAGCGGAGCCGCTGGTGAGCAGTTCTTC	CASSFSSGAAGEQFF
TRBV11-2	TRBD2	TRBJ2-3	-	TGTGCCAGCAGCTTAAAGGAGCGGGAGACATATTCCACAGATACGCAGTATTTT	CASSLKERETYSTDTQYF
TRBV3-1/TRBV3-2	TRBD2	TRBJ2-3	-	TGTGCCAGCAGCCAAGAGTTTCCTGTGCTAGCGGGAGTAGGTGATACGCAGTATTTT	CASSQEFPVLAGVGDTQYF
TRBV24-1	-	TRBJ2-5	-	TGTGCCACCAGCACAGGGAAGGGAGAGACCCAGTACTTC	CATSTGKGETQYF
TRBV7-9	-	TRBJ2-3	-	TGTGCCAGTATACAGGAGACTAGCACAGATACGCAGTATTTT	CASIQETSTDTQYF
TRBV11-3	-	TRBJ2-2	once	TGTGCCAGCAGCTTTAGGTCTAGGAACACCGGGGAGCTGTTTTTT	CASSFRSRNTGELFF
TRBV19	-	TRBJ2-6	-	TGTGCCAGTTCAGACAGGACTGGGGCCAACGTCCTGACTTTC	CASSDRTGANVLTF
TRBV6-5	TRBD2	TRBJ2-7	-	TGTGCCAGCAGCAGGACTAGCGTGCCAGAGAAGCAGTACTTC	CASSRTSVPEKQYF
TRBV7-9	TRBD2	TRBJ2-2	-	TGTGCCAGCAGCTTGCTAGCGGGAGGGATCGGGGAGCTGTTTTTT	CASSLLAGGIGELFF
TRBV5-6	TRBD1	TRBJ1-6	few	TGTGCCAGCAGCTCTGGGACAGAATATAATTCACCCCTCCACTTT	CASSSGTEYNSPLHF
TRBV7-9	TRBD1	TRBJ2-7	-	TGTGCCAGCAGCTTAGGGCCCGGGACAGCCTACGAGCAGTACTTC	CASSLGPGTAYEQYF
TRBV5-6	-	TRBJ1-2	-	TGTGCCAGCAGCTCCGGGACTGGGGACCCACTCTATGGCTACACCTTC	CASSSGTGDPLYGYTF
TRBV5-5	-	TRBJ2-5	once	TGTGCCAGCAACCCCGGAGGGGTCCAAGAGACCCAGTACTTC	CASNPGGVQETQYF
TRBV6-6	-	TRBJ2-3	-	TGTGCCAGCAGTTACGCGGCGGGATCTGCAGATACGCAGTATTTT	CASSYAAGSADTQYF
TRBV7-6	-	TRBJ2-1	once	TGTGCCAGCAGCTCCCCCTTTGAGGGAGCTAGTCCCTACAATGAGCAGTTCTTC	CASSSPFEGASPYNEQFF
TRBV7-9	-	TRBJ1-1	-	TGTGCCAGCAGCTCGACATTCACCGTGAACACTGAAGCTTTCTTT	CASSSTFTVNTEAFF
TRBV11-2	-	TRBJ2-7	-	TGTGCCAGCAGCGGTGGGCAAACTCTATCCTACGAGCAGTACTTC	CASSGGQTLSYEQYF
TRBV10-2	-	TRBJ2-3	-	TGCGCCAGCAGTGAGTTGACGGGAGCGGGAGATACGCAGTATTTT	CASSELTGAGDTQYF
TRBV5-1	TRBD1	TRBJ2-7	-	TGCGCCAGCCGGACTCAGGGGGCGGGTGAGCAGTACTTC	CASRTQGAGEQYF
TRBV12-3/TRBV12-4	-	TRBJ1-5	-	TGTGCCAGCAGTTTAGCGCGCGACAGCCAGCATTTT	CASSLARDSQHF
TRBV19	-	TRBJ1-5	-	TGTGCCAGTAGGTACGCAGGGTCCGGCAATCAGCCCCAGCATTTT	CASRYAGSGNQPQHF
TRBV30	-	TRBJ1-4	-	TGTGCCTGGAGTGTACTCCCGGCAACTAATGAAAAACTGTTTTTT	CAWSVLPATNEKLFF
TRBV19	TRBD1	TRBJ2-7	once	TGTGCCAGTAGTTCGGCCGGGACAGGGATCTACGAGCAGTACTTC	CASSSAGTGIYEQYF
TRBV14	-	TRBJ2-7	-	TGTGCCAGCAGCCAAGAAAACACCGGGTTCTCCTACGAGCAGTACTTC	CASSQENTGFSYEQYF
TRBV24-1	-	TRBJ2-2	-	TGTGCCACCAGTGATTCCTCTCCTACCACCGGGGAGCTGTTTTTT	CATSDSSPTTGELFF
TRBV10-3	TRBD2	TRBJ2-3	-	TGTGCCATCAGTGAATTGGGACTAGTCTTGACAGATACGCAGTATTTT	CAISELGLVLTDTQYF
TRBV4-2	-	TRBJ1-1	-	TGTGCCAGCAGCCAAGAAAAAACTATGAACACTGAAGCTTTCTTT	CASSQEKTMNTEAFF
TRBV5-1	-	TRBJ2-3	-	TGCGCCAGCAGCGTCTTGCGGGACGAACGGTCAGATACGCAGTATTTT	CASSVLRDERSDTQYF
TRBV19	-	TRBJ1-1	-	TGTGCCAGTAGTACTGACAGGACGGATACTGAAGCTTTCTTT	CASSTDRTDTEAFF